This TCR beta chain was sequenced in a study of neurological immune-mediated disorders. The CDR3 sequence is 15 residues long. Trimming cost V 2 bases and J 0 bases, with 10 bases left between them. Study-level findings and limits: Expanded clones shared no CDR3 amino acid sequences across subjects, suggesting private repertoires in all groups. The multiple sclerosis repertoire cluster had no clinical or MRI feature associated with it. While HTLV-1-associated myelopathy showed the greatest TCR clonal expansion, multiple sclerosis showed the least, falling below healthy controls.

In its sample, this clonotype was seen many times. Its matching antigen is unknown. Noted time point: longitudinal time-point 3. Template-switch 5'RACE cDNA synthesis added a 10-nucleotide unique molecular identifier. One entry per CDR3 protein results from TCRdb running MiXCR on the 5' RACE reads. The data contain 84,000 or so distinct CDR3 sequences, around 4.5% of them seen just once; the ten biggest clones take up 4.5% to 6%. The V and J genes are TRBV12-3 or TRBV12-4 and TRBJ1-1; D is possibly TRBD1 (5 bases). The sequence was obtained from a woman aged 55-75 years with multiple sclerosis. Sequencing input: PBMCs. CDR3 protein: CASSLKTALNTEAFF. The CDR3 bases are TGTGCCAGCAGTTTAAAGACAGCCCTGAACACTGAAGCTTTCTTT.